This is a list of T cell receptor beta chains from one sample in a study of siplizumab effects on memory and regulatory T cells. Generated by immunoSEQ multiplex PCR, the TCRdb table keeps only in-frame clones and is missing some. The sample holds approximately 120,000 clones, 85% to 95% seen once. Input material: non-Treg CD4+ T cells sorted from blood. These receptors originate from a human donor in good health. The CDR3 runs from the conserved cysteine through the conserved F or W. Fields, in order: CDR3 length, V gene, clone size, J gene, D gene, CDR3 DNA, CDR3 protein. A D gene is named only where the DNA matches it firmly. A clone size is listed for some rows: how often the clone was seen (once, few, many), or a class if it is expanded.

15,TRBV4-2,.,TRBJ2-7,TRBD1,TGTGCCAGCAGCCAAGATGGGACAGGGGATTACGAGCAGTACTTC,CASSQDGTGDYEQYF
14,TRBV15,.,TRBJ1-1,.,TGTGCCACCAGCAGTTCCCAGGGGTACACTGAAGCTTTCTTT,CATSSSQGYTEAFF
23,TRBV28,.,TRBJ1-5,.,TGTGCCAGCAGTTTATGGTCGGGGACGATGACGGATATAATAAAATATAGCAATCAGCCCCAGCATTTT,CASSLWSGTMTDIIKYSNQPQHF
18,TRBV7-9,once,TRBJ1-1,.,TGTGCCAGCAGGGACCGGTGGATTCGGGATGACCTGAACGCTGAAGCTTTCTTT,CASRDRWIRDDLNAEAFF
15,TRBV6-5,.,TRBJ2-2,TRBD1,TGTGCCAGCAGTAGGGGGACAGGGGGCTTCGGGGAGCTGTTTTTT,CASSRGTGGFGELFF
13,TRBV5-1,.,TRBJ2-5,.,TGCGCCAGCAGCTTGGCTGGAGGGGAGACCCAGTACTTC,CASSLAGGETQYF
15,TRBV16,.,TRBJ2-2,.,TGTGCCAGCAGCCAAGGAACAGGGAACACCGGGGAGCTGTTTTTT,CASSQGTGNTGELFF
14,TRBV10-2,.,TRBJ1-5,.,TGCGCCAGCAGTGTACAGGCTCAATCAAGGGCCCAGCATTTT,CASSVQAQSRAQHF
14,TRBV2,.,TRBJ2-1,.,TGTGCCAGCACCACTAGTAACGCCTACAATGAGCAGTTCTTC,CASTTSNAYNEQFF
15,TRBV19,.,TRBJ1-4,.,TGTGCCAGTAAGAAGGTTAGGCAGGGTGGTGAAAAACTGTTTTTT,CASKKVRQGGEKLFF
13,TRBV6-1,.,TRBJ1-2,.,TGTGCCAGCAGTGAAGGCTCGTGGTATGGCTACACCTTC,CASSEGSWYGYTF
21,TRBV5-1,.,TRBJ2-5,.,TGCGCCAGCAGCTTGGACCCGTGGGGCGGGTCGGGGAAGGCCCACCAAGAGACCCAGTACTTC,CASSLDPWGGSGKAHQETQYF
13,TRBV2,.,TRBJ2-1,TRBD2,TGTGCCAGCAGGGAGACTAGCGATGGCGAGCAGTTCTTC,CASRETSDGEQFF
12,TRBV6-1,.,TRBJ1-2,TRBD1,TGTGCCAGCGTCCAGCAGGGGGGTGGCTACACCTTC,CASVQQGGGYTF
14,TRBV6-5,.,TRBJ2-7,TRBD1,TGTGCCAGCAGACCAGGGGGCGCGATAATCGAGCAGTACTTC,CASRPGGAIIEQYF
14,TRBV5-1,.,TRBJ2-7,.,TGCGCCAGCAGCTTGTTTGTAGACACCTACGAGCAGTACTTC,CASSLFVDTYEQYF
16,TRBV9,.,TRBJ2-5,.,TGTGCCAGCAGCGTCACCGCGGGGGCACCTCTGGAGACCCAGTACTTC,CASSVTAGAPLETQYF
14,TRBV30,once,TRBJ1-2,.,TGTGCCTGGGTATTCGGGGGCGGGCCCTATGGCTACACCTTC,CAWVFGGGPYGYTF
15,TRBV5-1,.,TRBJ2-7,TRBD2,TGCGCCAGCAGCCTAGGACTAGCGTATTCCTACGAGCAGTACTTC,CASSLGLAYSYEQYF
14,TRBV5-1,.,TRBJ1-1,TRBD1,TGCGCCAGCACCCTACAGGGGGCTACCACTGAAGCTTTCTTT,CASTLQGATTEAFF
19,TRBV2,.,TRBJ2-1,TRBD2,TGTGCCAGCAGTGCAGCCCTAGCGGGGGGGAGCAGCTCCTACAATGAGCAGTTCTTC,CASSAALAGGSSSYNEQFF
15,TRBV5-1,.,TRBJ1-1,.,TGCGCCAGCAGCTTACCAGGGACAATAAACACTGAAGCTTTCTTT,CASSLPGTINTEAFF
13,TRBV19,.,TRBJ2-3,.,TGTGCCAGTACAGGGTCCCCCCGAGATACGCAGTATTTT,CASTGSPRDTQYF
15,TRBV13,.,TRBJ2-7,.,TGTGCCAGCAGCCGAACGATGTCGTCCTTCTACGAGCAGTACTTC,CASSRTMSSFYEQYF
16,TRBV9,.,TRBJ2-7,.,TGTGCCAGCAGCGGAGGACTAACGAGCTCAATATACGAGCAGTACTTC,CASSGGLTSSIYEQYF
15,TRBV5-1,.,TRBJ1-1,.,TGCGCCAGCAGCTTGGCAACTAGGCTGAACACTGAAGCTTTCTTT,CASSLATRLNTEAFF
16,TRBV28,.,TRBJ1-5,TRBD1,TGTGCCAGCAGTTCCTCGGGACAGGGCAGCCGACAGCCCCAGCATTTT,CASSSSGQGSRQPQHF
16,TRBV2,.,TRBJ2-7,TRBD1,TGTGCCAGCAGTGAACGAAGCGGACAGGGGTCCTACGAGCAGTACTTC,CASSERSGQGSYEQYF
15,TRBV28,.,TRBJ2-1,.,TGTGCCAGCAGTTCCGACTCCTCTAAGGTCAATGAGCAGTTCTTC,CASSSDSSKVNEQFF
16,TRBV30,.,TRBJ1-4,.,TGTGCCCTGGGCAGGGAAATGACAACAGCTAATGAAAAACTGTTTTTT,CALGREMTTANEKLFF